This TCR beta chain emerged from a study of T cell repertoires in cytomegalovirus infection. As for the study in general: Well-studied HLA-B-restricted CMV epitopes were used in the study alongside recently identified HLA-C-restricted ones. Indicated by public TCR beta signatures were CMV infection and matching HLA type.

In TCRdb, the reads were re-called with MiXCR into one record per CDR3 protein. The sample has about 920,000 distinct CDR3 sequences; 30% to 40% are singletons. The CDR3 spans 16 residues. Trimming removed 4 bases from V and 0 bases from J, with 11 bases in between. CDR1 and CDR2 from the germline V gene are SGHTS and YDEGEE. On this clonotype itself: Its specificity is not known.

The gene calls are TRBV5-8 and TRBJ2-6; D unclear. This TCR was recovered from a human donor in good health (CMV status not recorded). Some clones in this sample may be carry-over from other donors' samples. Sequencing used cultured CD8+ T cells from PBMCs, obtained from culture after CMV antigen stimulation. The CDR3 sequence is CASSMRTISGANVLTF. CDR3 coding DNA: TGTGCCAGCAGCATGCGGACCATCTCTGGGGCCAACGTCCTGACTTTC.